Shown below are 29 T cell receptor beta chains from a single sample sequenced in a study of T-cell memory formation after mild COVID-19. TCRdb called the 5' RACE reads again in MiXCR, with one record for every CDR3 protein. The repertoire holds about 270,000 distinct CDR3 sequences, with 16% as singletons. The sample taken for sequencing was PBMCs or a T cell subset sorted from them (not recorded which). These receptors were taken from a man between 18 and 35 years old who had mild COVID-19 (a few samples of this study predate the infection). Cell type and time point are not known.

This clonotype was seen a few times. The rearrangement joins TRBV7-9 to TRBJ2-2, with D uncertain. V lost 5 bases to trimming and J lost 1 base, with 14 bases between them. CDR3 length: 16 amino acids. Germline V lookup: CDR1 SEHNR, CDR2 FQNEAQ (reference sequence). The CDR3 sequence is CASSLPDGKNTGELFF. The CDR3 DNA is TGTGCCAGCAGCCTACCCGACGGAAAGAACACCGGGGAGCTGTTTTTT. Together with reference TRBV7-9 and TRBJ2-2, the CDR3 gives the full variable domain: DTGVSQNPRHKITKRGQNVTFRCDPISEHNRLYWYRQTLGQGPEFLTYFQNEAQLEKSRLLSDRFSAERPKGSFSTLEIQRTEQGDSAMYLCASSLPDGKNTGELFFGEGSRLTVL.

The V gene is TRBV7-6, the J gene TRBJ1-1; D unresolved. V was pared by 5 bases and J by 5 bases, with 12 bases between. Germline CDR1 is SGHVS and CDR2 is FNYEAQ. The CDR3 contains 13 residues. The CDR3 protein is CASSLRRGTEAFF. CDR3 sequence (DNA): TGTGCCAGCAGCCTCCGAAGAGGGACTGAAGCTTTCTTT.

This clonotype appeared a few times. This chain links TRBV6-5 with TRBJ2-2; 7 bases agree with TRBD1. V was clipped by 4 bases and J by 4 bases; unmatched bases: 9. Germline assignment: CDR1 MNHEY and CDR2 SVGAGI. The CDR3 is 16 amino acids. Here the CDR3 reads CASSSPGGRSTGELFF. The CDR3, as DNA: TGTGCCAGCAGTTCTCCAGGGGGTAGGAGCACCGGGGAGCTGTTTTTT.

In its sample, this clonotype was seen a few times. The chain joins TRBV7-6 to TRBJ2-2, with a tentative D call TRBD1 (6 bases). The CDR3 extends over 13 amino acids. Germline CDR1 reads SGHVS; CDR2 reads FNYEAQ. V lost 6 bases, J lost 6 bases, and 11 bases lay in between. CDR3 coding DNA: TGTGCCAGCAGTCATACAGGGTCCGGGGAGCTGTTTTTT. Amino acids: CASSHTGSGELFF.

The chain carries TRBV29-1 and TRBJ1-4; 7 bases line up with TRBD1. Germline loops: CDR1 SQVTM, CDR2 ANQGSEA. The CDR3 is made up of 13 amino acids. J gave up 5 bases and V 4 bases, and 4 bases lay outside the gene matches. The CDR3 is CSVARGQNEKLFF. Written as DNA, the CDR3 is TGCAGCGTTGCCAGGGGACAGAATGAAAAACTGTTTTTT. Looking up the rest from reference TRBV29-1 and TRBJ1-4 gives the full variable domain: SAVISQKPSRDICQRGTSLTIQCQVDSQVTMMFWYRQQPGQSLTLIATANQGSEATYESGFVIDKFPISRPNLTFSTLTVSNMSPEDSSIYLCSVARGQNEKLFFGSGTQLSVL.

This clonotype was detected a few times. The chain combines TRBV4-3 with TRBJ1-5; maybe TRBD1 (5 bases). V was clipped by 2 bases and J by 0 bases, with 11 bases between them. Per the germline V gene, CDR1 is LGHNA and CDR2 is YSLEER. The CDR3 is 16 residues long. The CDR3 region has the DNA TGCGCCAGCAGCCAAAATACAGGCGATAGCAATCAGCCCCAGCATTTT. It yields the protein CASSQNTGDSNQPQHF.

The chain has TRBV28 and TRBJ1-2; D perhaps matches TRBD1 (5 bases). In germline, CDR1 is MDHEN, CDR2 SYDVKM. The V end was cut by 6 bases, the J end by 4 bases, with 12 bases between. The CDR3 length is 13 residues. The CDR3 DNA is TGTGCCAGCAGGTTCCAGGGTTCCTATGGCTACACCTTC. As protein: CASRFQGSYGYTF.

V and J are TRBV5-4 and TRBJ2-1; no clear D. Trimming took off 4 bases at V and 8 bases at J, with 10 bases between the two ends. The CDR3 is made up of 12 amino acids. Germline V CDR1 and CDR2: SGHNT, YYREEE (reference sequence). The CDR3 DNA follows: TGTGCCAGCAGCCAGGATCACGATGAGCAGTTCTTC. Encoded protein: CASSQDHDEQFF.

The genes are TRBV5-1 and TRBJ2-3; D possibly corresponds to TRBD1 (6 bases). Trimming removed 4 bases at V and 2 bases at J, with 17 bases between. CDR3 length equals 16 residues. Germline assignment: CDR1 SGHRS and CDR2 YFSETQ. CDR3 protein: CASSPGVQGPTDTQYF. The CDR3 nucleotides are TGCGCCAGCAGCCCCGGGGTACAGGGCCCCACAGATACGCAGTATTTT.

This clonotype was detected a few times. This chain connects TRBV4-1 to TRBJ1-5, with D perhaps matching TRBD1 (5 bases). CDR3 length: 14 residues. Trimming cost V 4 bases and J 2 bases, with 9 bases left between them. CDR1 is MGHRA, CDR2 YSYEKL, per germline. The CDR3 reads CASSRREGNQPQHF. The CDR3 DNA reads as TGCGCCAGCAGCCGCAGGGAAGGCAATCAGCCCCAGCATTTT.

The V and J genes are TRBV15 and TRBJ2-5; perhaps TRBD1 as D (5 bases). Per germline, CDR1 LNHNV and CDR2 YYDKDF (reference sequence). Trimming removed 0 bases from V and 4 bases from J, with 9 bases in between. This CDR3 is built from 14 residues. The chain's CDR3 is CATSRDSGLETQYF. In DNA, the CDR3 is TGTGCCACCAGCAGAGATTCAGGGTTAGAGACCCAGTACTTC.

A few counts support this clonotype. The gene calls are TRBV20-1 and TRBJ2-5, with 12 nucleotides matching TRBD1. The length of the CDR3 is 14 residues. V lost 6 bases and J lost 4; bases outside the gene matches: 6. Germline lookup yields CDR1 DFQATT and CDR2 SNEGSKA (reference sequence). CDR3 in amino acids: CSAPGQGARETQYF. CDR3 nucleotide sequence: TGCAGTGCACCGGGACAGGGGGCTCGAGAGACCCAGTACTTC.

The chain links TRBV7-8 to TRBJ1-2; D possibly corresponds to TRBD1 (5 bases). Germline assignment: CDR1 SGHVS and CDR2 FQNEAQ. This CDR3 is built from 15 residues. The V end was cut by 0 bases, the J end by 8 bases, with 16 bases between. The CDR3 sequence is CASSLAAGLAGGYTF. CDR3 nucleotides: TGTGCCAGCAGCTTAGCCGCGGGGCTGGCGGGGGGCTACACCTTC.

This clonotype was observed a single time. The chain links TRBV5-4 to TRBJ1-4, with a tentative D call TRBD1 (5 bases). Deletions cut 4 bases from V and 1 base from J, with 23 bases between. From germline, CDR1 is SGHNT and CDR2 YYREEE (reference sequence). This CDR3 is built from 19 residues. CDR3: CASSGGGTSRGLTNEKLFF. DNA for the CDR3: TGTGCCAGCAGCGGCGGCGGGACGTCTAGAGGGTTAACTAATGAAAAACTGTTTTTT.

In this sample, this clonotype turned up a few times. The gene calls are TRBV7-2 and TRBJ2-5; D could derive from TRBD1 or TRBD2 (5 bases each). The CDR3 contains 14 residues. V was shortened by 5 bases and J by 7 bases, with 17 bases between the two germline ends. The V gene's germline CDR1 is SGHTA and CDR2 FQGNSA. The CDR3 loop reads CASSNTGTQGTQYF. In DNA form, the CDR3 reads TGTGCCAGCAGCAATACGGGAACCCAGGGGACCCAGTACTTC.

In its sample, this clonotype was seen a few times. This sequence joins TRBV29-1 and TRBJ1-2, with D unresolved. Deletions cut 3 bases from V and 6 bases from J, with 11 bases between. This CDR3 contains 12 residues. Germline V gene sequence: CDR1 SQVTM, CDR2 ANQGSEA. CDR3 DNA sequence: TGCAGCGTTGAGAGGACCGGTGATGGCTACACCTTC. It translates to CSVERTGDGYTF.

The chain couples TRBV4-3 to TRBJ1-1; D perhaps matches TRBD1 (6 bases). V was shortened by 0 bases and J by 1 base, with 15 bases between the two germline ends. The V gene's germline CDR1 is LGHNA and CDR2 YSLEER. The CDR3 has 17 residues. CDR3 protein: CASSQDYSGQPNTEAFF. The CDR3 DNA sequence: TGCGCCAGCAGCCAAGATTACTCAGGACAGCCGAACACTGAAGCTTTCTTT.

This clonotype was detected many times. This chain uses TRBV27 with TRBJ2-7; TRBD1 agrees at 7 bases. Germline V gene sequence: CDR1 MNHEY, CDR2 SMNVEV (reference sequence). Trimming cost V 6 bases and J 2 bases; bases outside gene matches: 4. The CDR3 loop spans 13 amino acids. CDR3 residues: CASSPGQTYEQYF. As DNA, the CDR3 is TGTGCCAGCAGCCCGGGACAGACCTACGAGCAGTACTTC.

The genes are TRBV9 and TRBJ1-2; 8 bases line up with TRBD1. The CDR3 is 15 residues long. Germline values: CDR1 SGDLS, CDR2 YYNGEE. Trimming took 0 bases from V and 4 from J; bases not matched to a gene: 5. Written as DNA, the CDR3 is TGTGCCAGCAGCGTAGATGGCAGGGGGCTCTATGGCTACACCTTC. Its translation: CASSVDGRGLYGYTF. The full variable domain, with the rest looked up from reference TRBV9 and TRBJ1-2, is DSGVTQTPKHLITATGQRVTLRCSPRSGDLSVYWYQQSLDQGLQFLIQYYNGEERAKGNILERFSAQQFPDLHSELNLSSLELGDSALYFCASSVDGRGLYGYTFGSGTRLTVV.

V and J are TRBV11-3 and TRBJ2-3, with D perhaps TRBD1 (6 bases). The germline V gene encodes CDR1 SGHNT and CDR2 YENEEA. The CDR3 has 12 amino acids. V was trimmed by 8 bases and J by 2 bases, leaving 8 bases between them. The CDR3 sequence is CASAGDTDTQYF. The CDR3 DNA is TGTGCCAGCGCAGGGGACACAGATACGCAGTATTTT.

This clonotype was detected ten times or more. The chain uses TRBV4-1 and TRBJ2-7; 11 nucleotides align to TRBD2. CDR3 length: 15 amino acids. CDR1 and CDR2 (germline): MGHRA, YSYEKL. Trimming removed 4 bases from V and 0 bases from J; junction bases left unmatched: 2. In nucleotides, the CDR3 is TGCGCCAGCAGCCCCGGGACTAGCGGCTCCTACGAGCAGTACTTC. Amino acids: CASSPGTSGSYEQYF.

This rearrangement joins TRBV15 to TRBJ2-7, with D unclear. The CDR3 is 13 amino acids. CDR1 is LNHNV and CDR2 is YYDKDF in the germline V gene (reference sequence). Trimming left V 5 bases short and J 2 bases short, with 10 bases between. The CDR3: CATSASGTYEQYF. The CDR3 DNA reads TGTGCCACCAGCGCCAGTGGGACCTACGAGCAGTACTTC.

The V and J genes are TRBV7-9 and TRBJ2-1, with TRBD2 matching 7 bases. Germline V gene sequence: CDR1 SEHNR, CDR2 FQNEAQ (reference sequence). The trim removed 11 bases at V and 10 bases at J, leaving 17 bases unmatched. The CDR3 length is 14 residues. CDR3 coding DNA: TGTGCCGCCAGTAGCGGGCCTGCCTTGGGGGAGCAGTTCTTC. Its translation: CAASSGPALGEQFF.

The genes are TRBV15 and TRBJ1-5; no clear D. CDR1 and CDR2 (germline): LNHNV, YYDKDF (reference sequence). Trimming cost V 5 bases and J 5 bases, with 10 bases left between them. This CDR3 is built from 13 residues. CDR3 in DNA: TGTGCCACCAGCGCAACCTCTTATCAGCCCCAGCATTTT. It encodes CATSATSYQPQHF.

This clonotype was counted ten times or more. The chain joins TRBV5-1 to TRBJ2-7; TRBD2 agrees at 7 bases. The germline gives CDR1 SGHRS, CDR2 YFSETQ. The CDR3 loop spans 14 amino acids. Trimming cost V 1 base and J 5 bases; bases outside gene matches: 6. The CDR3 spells CASSLQSGEDEQYF. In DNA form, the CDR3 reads TGCGCCAGCAGCTTGCAAAGCGGGGAGGACGAGCAGTACTTC. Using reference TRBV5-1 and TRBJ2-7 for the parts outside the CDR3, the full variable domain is KAGVTQTPRYLIKTRGQQVTLSCSPISGHRSVSWYQQTPGQGLQFLFEYFSETQRNKGNFPGRFSGRQFSNSRSEMNVSTLELGDSALYLCASSLQSGEDEQYFGPGTRLTVT.

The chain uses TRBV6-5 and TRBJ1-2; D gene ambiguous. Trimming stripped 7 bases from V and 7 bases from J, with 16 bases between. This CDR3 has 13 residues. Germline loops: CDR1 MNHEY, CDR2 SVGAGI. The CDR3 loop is CASTDRSGSGYTF. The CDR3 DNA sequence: TGTGCCAGCACCGACCGGTCCGGTAGTGGCTACACCTTC.

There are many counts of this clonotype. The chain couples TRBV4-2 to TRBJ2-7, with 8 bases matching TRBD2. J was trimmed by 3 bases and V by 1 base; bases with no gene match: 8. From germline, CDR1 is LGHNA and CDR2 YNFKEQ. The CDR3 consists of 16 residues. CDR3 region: CASSQGSGGEYYEQYF. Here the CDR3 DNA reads TGTGCCAGCAGCCAAGGCTCCGGGGGGGAGTACTACGAGCAGTACTTC.

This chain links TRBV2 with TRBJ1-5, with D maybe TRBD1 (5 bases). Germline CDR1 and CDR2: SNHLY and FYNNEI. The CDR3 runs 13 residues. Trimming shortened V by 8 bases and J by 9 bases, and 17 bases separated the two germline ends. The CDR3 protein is CASRGRIKGPQHF. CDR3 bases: TGTGCCAGCCGGGGACGGATCAAAGGGCCCCAGCATTTT. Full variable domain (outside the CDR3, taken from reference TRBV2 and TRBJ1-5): EPEVTQTPSHQVTQMGQEVILRCVPISNHLYFYWYRQILGQKVEFLVSFYNNEISEKSEIFDDQFSVERPDGSNFTLKIRSTKLEDSAMYFCASRGRIKGPQHFGDGTRLSIL.

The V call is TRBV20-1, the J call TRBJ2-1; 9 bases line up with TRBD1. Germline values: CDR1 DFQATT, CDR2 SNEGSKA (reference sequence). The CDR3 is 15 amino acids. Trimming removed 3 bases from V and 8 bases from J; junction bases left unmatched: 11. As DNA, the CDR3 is TGCAGTGCTAGCCGGGACAGGGCGGAGTACGATGAGCAGTTCTTC. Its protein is CSASRDRAEYDEQFF.